This TCR beta chain was captured by sequencing in a study of blood T cell repertoires in COVID-19. Across the study: Donors in the United States, Italy and Spain gave samples during acute or convalescent COVID-19. PBMCs, B-cell-depleted T cells, or T cells were the source of the cDNA or gDNA that made up the material.

Enrolment of Seattle patients took place during active infection, and they were followed longitudinally. A single count supports this clone. The CDR3 extends over 14 amino acids. The germline V gene has CDR1 SNHLY and CDR2 FYNNEI. V lost 7 bases, J lost 5 bases, and 17 bases lay in between. How the authors handled the data: By means of reference gene primer amplification, nucleated cell counts were estimated. Here immunoSEQ multiplex PCR was the method, and the copy in TCRdb shows in-frame clones only, minus some. D and trimming were read from the DNA, whereas the V and J calls and clone size are those reported in that table. The sample lists about 160,000 clones; approximately 82% were seen once.

The chain joins TRBV2 to TRBJ1-2, with D maybe TRBD1 (6 bases). Sequenced material: peripheral blood. This receptor was taken from a woman aged 40 to 50 with COVID-19, enrolled during active disease. The CDR3 region has the DNA TGTGCCAGCAACGAACCAGGGGCGAATTATGGCTACACCTTC. As protein: CASNEPGANYGYTF.